This is a list of T cell receptor beta chains from one sample in a study of shared clonotypes between healthy human individuals. The repertoire was sequenced with immunoSEQ multiplex PCR; TCRdb's copy has only in-frame clones and lacks some. The repertoire has roughly 2,300,000 clones, around 92% of them found once; the top ten carry more than 0.35%. The sample consisted of naive CD4+ T cells from PBMCs. Receptor source: a man younger than 35 in good health. Some clones in this sample may be carry-over from other donors' samples. Both conserved end residues are part of each CDR3. Each record gives: V gene, J gene, clone size, D gene, CDR3 DNA, CDR3 protein. D genes are given only for firm matches. The size field is filled for only some rows; it gives once, few, many or a size class.

V: TRBV5-1; J: TRBJ1-1; size: NA; D: NA; DNA: TGCGCCAGCAGCTTGCTGGGACACCCGAACACTGAAGCTTTCTTT; CDR3: CASSLLGHPNTEAFF
V: TRBV30; J: TRBJ1-5; size: NA; D: NA; DNA: TGTGCCTGGAGTGTGAGTGGGGGTCAGCCCCAGCATTTT; CDR3: CAWSVSGGQPQHF
V: TRBV6-8; J: TRBJ2-1; size: NA; D: NA; DNA: TGTGCCAGCACCGATGCGTACAATGAGCAGTTCTTC; CDR3: CASTDAYNEQFF
V: TRBV7-8; J: TRBJ2-7; size: NA; D: TRBD2; DNA: TGTGCCAGCAGCTTAGGTCTAGCGGGAGGGCCGCACTTC; CDR3: CASSLGLAGGPHF
V: TRBV5-1; J: TRBJ1-2; size: NA; D: NA; DNA: TGCGCCAGCAGCGTCCCATCCGGGGGCGCAGGCGGCTACACCTTC; CDR3: CASSVPSGGAGGYTF
V: TRBV6-5; J: TRBJ2-1; size: NA; D: TRBD2; DNA: TGTGCCAGCAGCAAGGGACTAGCGGGGAACAATGAGCAGTTCTTC; CDR3: CASSKGLAGNNEQFF
V: TRBV5-8; J: TRBJ1-2; size: NA; D: NA; DNA: TGTGCCGGGAAGGTGGGCGGAAGCGGCCTTAACTATGGCTACACCTTC; CDR3: CAGKVGGSGLNYGYTF
V: TRBV7-2; J: TRBJ2-3; size: NA; D: NA; DNA: TGTGCCAGCAGCTTTACTCTTTTATCAACAGATACGCAGTATTTT; CDR3: CASSFTLLSTDTQYF
V: TRBV10-3; J: TRBJ2-3; size: once; D: TRBD2; DNA: TGTGCCATCATGCCTAGCGGGTCCACAGATACGCAGTATTTT; CDR3: CAIMPSGSTDTQYF
V: TRBV12-2; J: TRBJ2-7; size: NA; D: NA; DNA: TGTGCAAGTCGCTCCAATAGGTGGCAGGGGGGACTAGCGGGACTTAGCTCCTACGAGCAGTACTTC; CDR3: CASRSNRWQGGLAGLSSYEQYF
V: TRBV10-3; J: TRBJ1-1; size: NA; D: NA; DNA: TGTGCCATCCGCCTTACGGAGGTGGGGAACACTGAAGCTTTCTTT; CDR3: CAIRLTEVGNTEAFF
V: TRBV20-1; J: TRBJ1-1; size: few; D: NA; DNA: TGCAGTGCTGGGCCGATTGTGGCTTTCTTT; CDR3: CSAGPIVAFF
V: TRBV2; J: TRBJ1-6; size: NA; D: TRBD1; DNA: TGTGCCAGCAGTCCTCGACAGGGGAAATATAATTCACCCCTCCACTTT; CDR3: CASSPRQGKYNSPLHF
V: TRBV28; J: TRBJ2-2; size: NA; D: NA; DNA: TGTGCCAGCAGACAACCCCCTGGGGAGCTGTTTTTT; CDR3: CASRQPPGELFF
V: TRBV28; J: TRBJ2-5; size: NA; D: NA; DNA: TGTGCCAGCCAATTACCGGGAAGGGAGACCCAGTACTTC; CDR3: CASQLPGRETQYF
V: TRBV28; J: TRBJ2-7; size: NA; D: TRBD2; DNA: TGTGCCCGCAGTCCTAGCGGGGCCTCCTACGAGCAGTACTTC; CDR3: CARSPSGASYEQYF
V: TRBV19; J: TRBJ1-2; size: few; D: NA; DNA: TGTGCCAGTAGTATCGTGGGGGCCCAGGAGTCTGGCTACACCTTC; CDR3: CASSIVGAQESGYTF
V: TRBV18; J: TRBJ2-7; size: NA; D: NA; DNA: TGTGCCAGCTCACCACCTGGGCCCCTCATGTACGAGCAGTACTTC; CDR3: CASSPPGPLMYEQYF
V: TRBV7-2; J: TRBJ2-1; size: NA; D: NA; DNA: TGTGCCAGCAGCTTTTTATCCCCGATTTCAAATGAGCAGTTCTTC; CDR3: CASSFLSPISNEQFF
V: TRBV10-3; J: TRBJ1-1; size: NA; D: NA; DNA: TGTGCCATCAGTGAGTCCCCCTTAGGGAGGGAGGTTGAAGCTTTCTTT; CDR3: CAISESPLGREVEAFF
V: TRBV5-5; J: TRBJ2-5; size: NA; D: TRBD1; DNA: TGTGCCAGCAGCCGCCGGGGACAGGAAGAGACCCAGTACTTC; CDR3: CASSRRGQEETQYF
V: TRBV5-1; J: TRBJ2-2; size: NA; D: TRBD2; DNA: TGCGCCAGCAGCTTGGGTCTAGCGGTGTCCGGGGAGCTGTTTTTT; CDR3: CASSLGLAVSGELFF